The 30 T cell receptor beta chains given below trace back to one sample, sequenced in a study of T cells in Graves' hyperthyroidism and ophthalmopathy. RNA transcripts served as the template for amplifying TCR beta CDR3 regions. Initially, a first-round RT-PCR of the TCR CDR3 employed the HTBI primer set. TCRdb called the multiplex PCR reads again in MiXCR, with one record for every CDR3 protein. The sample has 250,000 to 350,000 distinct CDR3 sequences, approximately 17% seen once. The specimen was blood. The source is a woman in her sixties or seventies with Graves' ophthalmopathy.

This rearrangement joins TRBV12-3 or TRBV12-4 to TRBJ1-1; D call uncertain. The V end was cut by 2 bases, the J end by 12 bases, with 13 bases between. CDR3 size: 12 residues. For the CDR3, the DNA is TGTGCCAGCAGTTTAATGGGCACCCTTTCTTTCTTT. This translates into CASSLMGTLSFF.

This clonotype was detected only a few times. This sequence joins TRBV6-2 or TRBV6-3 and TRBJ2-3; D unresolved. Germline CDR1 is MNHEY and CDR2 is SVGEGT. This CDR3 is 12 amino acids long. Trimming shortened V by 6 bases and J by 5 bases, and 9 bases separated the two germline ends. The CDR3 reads CASRGHVDTQYF. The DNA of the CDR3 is TGTGCCAGCAGGGGCCATGTAGATACGCAGTATTTT.

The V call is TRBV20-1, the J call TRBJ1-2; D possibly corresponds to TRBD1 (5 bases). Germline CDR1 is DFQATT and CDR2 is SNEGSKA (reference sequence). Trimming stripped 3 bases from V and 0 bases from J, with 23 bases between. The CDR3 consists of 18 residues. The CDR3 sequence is CSASWSLRAGNANYGYTF. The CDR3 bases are TGCAGTGCTAGTTGGAGTTTAAGGGCAGGGAACGCTAACTATGGCTACACCTTC.

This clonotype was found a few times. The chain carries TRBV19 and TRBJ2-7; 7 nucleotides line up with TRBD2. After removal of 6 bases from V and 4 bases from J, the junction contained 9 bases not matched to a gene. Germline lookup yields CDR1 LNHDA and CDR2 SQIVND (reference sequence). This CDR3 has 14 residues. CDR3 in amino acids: CASRGAGSLYEQYF. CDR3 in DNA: TGTGCCAGTAGGGGAGCGGGAAGTCTGTACGAGCAGTACTTC.

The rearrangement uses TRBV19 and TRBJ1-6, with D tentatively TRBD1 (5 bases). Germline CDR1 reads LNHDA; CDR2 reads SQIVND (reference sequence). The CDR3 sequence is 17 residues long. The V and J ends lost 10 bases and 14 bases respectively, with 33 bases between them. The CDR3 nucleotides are TGTGCCACCGCCCCGGCTTGGGGCCGCCGCGGGGAAGTGTCCCTCCACTTT. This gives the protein CATAPAWGRRGEVSLHF.

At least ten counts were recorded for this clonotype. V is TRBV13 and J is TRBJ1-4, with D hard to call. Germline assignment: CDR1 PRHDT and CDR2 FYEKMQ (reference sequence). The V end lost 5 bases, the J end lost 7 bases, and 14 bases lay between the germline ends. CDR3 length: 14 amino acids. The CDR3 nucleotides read TGTGCCAGCAGCCAACCGAGGAGGAGTGAAAAACTGTTTTTT. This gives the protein CASSQPRRSEKLFF.

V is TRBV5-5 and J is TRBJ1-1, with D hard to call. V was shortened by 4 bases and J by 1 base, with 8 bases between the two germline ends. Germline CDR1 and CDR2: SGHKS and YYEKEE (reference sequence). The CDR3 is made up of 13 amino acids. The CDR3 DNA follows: TGTGCCAGCAGCGGAAACACGAACACTGAAGCTTTCTTT. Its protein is CASSGNTNTEAFF.

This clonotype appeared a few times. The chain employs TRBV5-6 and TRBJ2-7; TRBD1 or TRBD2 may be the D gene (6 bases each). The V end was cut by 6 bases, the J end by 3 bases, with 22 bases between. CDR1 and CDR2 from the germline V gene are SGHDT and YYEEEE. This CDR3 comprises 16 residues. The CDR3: CASTLSRGAAYYEQYF. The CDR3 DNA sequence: TGTGCCAGCACTCTTTCTAGGGGGGCCGCTTACTACGAGCAGTACTTC.

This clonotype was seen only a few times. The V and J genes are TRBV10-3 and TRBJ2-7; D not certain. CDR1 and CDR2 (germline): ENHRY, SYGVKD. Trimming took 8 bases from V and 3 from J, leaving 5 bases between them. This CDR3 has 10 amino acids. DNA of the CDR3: TGTGCCATCGGCCTCTACGAGCAGTACTTC. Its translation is CAIGLYEQYF.

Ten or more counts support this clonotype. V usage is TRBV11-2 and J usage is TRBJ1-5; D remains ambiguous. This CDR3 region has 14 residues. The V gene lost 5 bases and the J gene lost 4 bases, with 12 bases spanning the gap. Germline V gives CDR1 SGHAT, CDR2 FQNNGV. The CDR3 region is CASSQGYGNQPQHF. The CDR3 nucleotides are TGTGCCAGCAGCCAAGGCTATGGGAATCAGCCCCAGCATTTT.

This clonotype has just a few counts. CDR3 residues: CASSYSIAGAYNEQFF. The CDR3 DNA sequence: TGTGCCAGCAGTTACTCTATAGCGGGGGCCTACAATGAGCAGTTCTTC. The chain joins TRBV6-6 to TRBJ2-1, with 9 bases fitting TRBD2. CDR1 and CDR2 (germline): MNHNY, SVGAGI (reference sequence). The CDR3 has 16 residues. The trim removed 0 bases at V and 2 bases at J, leaving 2 bases unmatched.

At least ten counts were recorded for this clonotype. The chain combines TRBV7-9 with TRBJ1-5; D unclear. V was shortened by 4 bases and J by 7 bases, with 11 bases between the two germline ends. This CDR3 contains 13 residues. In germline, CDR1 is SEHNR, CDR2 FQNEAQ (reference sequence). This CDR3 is CASSSGSGQPQHF. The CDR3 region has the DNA TGTGCCAGCAGCTCCGGGTCTGGGCAGCCCCAGCATTTT.

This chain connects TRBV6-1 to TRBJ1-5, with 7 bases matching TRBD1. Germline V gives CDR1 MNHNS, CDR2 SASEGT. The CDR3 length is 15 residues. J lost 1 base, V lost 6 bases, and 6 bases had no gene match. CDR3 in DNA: TGTGCCAGCAGACCGACAGGGACCAGCAATCAGCCCCAGCATTTT. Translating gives CASRPTGTSNQPQHF.

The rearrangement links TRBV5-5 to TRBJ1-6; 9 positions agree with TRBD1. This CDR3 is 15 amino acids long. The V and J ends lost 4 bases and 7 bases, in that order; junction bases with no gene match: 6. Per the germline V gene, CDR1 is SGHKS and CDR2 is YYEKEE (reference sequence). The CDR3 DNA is TGTGCCAGCAGCAGTCCGGGACAGGGAAATTCACCCCTCCACTTT. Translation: CASSSPGQGNSPLHF.

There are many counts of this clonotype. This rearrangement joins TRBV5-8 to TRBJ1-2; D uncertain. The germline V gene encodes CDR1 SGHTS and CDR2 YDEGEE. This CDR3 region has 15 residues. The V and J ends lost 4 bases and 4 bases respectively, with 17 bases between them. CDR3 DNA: TGTGCCAGCAGCCGCACGGGGTTTCCGGTCTATGGCTACACCTTC. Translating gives CASSRTGFPVYGYTF.

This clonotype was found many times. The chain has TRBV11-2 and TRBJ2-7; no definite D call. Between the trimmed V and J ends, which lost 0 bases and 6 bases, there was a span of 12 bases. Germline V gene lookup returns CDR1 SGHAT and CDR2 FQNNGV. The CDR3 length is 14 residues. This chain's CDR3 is CASSLDYRFSEQYF. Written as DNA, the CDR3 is TGTGCCAGCAGCTTAGATTACAGATTCAGCGAGCAGTACTTC.

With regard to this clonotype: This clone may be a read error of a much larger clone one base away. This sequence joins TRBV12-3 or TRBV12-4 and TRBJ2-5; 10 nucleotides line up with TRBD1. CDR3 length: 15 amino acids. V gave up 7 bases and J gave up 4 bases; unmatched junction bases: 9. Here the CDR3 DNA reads TGTGCCAGCAAAATGACAGGGGGCACCCCAGAGACCCAGTACTTC. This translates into CASKMTGGTPETQYF.

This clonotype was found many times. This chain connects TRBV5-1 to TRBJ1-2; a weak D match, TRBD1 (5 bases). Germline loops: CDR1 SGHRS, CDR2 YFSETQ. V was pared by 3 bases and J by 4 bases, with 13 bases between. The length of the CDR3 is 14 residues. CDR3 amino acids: CASSSAAGSYGYTF. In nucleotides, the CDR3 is TGCGCCAGCAGCTCGGCGGCAGGGTCCTATGGCTACACCTTC.

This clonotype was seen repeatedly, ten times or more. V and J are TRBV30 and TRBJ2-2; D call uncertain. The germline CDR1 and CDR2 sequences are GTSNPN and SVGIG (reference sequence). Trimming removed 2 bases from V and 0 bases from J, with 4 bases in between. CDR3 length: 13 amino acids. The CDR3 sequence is CAWSRTNTGELFF. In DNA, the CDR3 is TGTGCCTGGAGTAGGACGAACACCGGGGAGCTGTTTTTT.

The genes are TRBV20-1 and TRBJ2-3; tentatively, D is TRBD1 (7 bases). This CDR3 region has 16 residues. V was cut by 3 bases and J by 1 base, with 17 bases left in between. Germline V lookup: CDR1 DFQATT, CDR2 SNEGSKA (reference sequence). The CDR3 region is CSARVGGGRGTDTQYF. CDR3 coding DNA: TGCAGTGCTAGGGTCGGAGGGGGCCGGGGCACAGATACGCAGTATTTT.

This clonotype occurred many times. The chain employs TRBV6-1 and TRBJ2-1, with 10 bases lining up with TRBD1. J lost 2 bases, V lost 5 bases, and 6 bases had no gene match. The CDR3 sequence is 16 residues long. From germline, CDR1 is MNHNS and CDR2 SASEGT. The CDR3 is CASSSEDRGAYNEQFF. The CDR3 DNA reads TGTGCCAGCAGTTCGGAGGACAGGGGGGCCTACAATGAGCAGTTCTTC.

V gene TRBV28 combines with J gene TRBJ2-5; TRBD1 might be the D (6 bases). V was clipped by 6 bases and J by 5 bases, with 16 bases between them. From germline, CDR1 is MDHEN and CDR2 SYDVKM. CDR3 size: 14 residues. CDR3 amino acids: CASSEGNRDETQYF. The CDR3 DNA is TGTGCCAGCAGCGAAGGTAACAGGGATGAGACCCAGTACTTC.

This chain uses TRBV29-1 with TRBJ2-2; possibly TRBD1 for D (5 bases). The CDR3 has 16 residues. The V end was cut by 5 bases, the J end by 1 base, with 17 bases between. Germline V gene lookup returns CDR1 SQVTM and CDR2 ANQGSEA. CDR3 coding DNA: TGCAGCGTTAGTCAGGGTCGACTGTTGAACACCGGGGAGCTGTTTTTT. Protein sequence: CSVSQGRLLNTGELFF.

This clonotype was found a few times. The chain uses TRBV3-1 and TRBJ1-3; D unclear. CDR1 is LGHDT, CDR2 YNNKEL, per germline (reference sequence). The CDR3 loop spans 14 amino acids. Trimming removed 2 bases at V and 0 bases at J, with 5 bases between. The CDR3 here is CASSQRISGNTIYF. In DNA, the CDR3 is TGTGCCAGCAGCCAAAGGATCTCTGGAAACACCATATATTTT.

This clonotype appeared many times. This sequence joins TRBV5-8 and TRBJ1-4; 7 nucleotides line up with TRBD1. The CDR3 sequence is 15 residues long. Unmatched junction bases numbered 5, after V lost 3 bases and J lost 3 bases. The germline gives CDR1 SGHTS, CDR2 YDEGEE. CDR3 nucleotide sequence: TGTGCCAGCAGCTACCCGACAGGGCCTAATGAAAAACTGTTTTTT. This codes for CASSYPTGPNEKLFF.

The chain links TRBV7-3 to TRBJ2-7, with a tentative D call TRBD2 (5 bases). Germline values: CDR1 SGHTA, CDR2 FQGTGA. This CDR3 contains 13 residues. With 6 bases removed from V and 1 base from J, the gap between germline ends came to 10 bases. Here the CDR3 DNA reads TGTGCCAGCAGTCGGGATCAATCCTACGAGCAGTACTTC. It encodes CASSRDQSYEQYF.

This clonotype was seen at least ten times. CDR3 in amino acids: CASSPLTSGHNEQFF. In DNA form, the CDR3 reads TGTGCCAGCAGCCCCCTTACTAGCGGCCACAATGAGCAGTTCTTC. V usage is TRBV3-1 and J usage is TRBJ2-1; 8 bases match TRBD2. CDR1 is LGHDT, CDR2 YNNKEL, per germline (reference sequence). This CDR3 has 15 residues. V shed 4 bases, J shed 5 bases, and the junction held 7 bases outside the gene matches.

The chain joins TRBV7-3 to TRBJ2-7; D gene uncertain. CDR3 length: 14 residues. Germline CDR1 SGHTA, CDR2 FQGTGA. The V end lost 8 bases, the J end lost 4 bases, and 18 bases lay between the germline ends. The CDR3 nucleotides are TGTGCCAGCGAGGCCCCCAGTTATCCATACGAGCAGTACTTC. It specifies CASEAPSYPYEQYF. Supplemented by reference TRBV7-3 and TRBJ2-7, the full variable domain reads GAGVSQTPSNKVTEKGKYVELRCDPISGHTALYWYRQSLGQGPEFLIYFQGTGAADDSGLPNDRFFAVRPEGSVSTLKIQRTERGDSAVYLCASEAPSYPYEQYFGPGTRLTVT.

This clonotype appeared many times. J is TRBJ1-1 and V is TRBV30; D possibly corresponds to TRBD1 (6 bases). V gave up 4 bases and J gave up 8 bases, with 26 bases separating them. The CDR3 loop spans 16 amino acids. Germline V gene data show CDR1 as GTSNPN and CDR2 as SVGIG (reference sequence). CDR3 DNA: TGTGCCTGGAAAAACTGGACAGACATTTCGCGTAGGGAAGCTTTCTTT. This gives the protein CAWKNWTDISRREAFF.

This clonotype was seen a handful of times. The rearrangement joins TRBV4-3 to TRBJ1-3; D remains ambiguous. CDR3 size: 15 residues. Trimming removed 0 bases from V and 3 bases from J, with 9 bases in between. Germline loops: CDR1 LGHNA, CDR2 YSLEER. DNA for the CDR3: TGCGCCAGCAGCCAAGATCTAAGGATTGGAAACACCATATATTTT. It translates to CASSQDLRIGNTIYF.